These 11 T cell receptor beta chains were sequenced from one sample in a study of OX40 agonist ivuxolimab in advanced cancers. Assay used: immunoSEQ multiplex PCR; TCRdb lists only in-frame clones, some missing. The profile shows fewer than 65,000 clones, roughly 92% of them singletons. This specimen was CD4+ or CD8+ T cells sorted from blood, taken in a trial of the OX40 agonist ivuxolimab. The source of these receptors is an adult with an advanced solid tumor such as melanoma, head and neck, liver or kidney cancer.

The rearrangement uses TRBV10-3 and TRBJ2-7, with 7 bases lining up with TRBD1. The ends lost 4 bases at V and 4 bases at J; junction bases unmatched: 7. The CDR3 covers 14 residues. From germline, CDR1 is ENHRY and CDR2 SYGVKD. The CDR3 protein is CAISGGQLLYEQYF. CDR3 sequence (DNA): TGTGCCATCAGTGGGGGACAGTTGCTATACGAGCAGTACTTC.

The chain is built from TRBV5-1 and TRBJ2-7, with D possibly TRBD2 on 5 matching bases. The CDR3 totals 13 residues. Trimming cost V 5 bases and J 4 bases, with 13 bases left between them. The germline CDR1 and CDR2 sequences are SGHRS and YFSETQ. CDR3 region: CASSPAVQYEQYF. CDR3 bases: TGCGCCAGCAGTCCAGCGGTCCAATACGAGCAGTACTTC. The full variable domain, in which reference TRBV5-1 and TRBJ2-7 provide the parts outside the CDR3, is KAGVTQTPRYLIKTRGQQVTLSCSPISGHRSVSWYQQTPGQGLQFLFEYFSETQRNKGNFPGRFSGRQFSNSRSEMNVSTLELGDSALYLCASSPAVQYEQYFGPGTRLTVT.

The gene calls are TRBV7-2 and TRBJ1-1; D gene unclear. The CDR3 is 12 residues long. Germline V gene sequence: CDR1 SGHTA, CDR2 FQGNSA. Between the trimmed V and J ends, which lost 1 base and 4 bases, there was a span of 4 bases. CDR3 nucleotide sequence: TGTGCCAGCAGCTTAGTTAGCACTGAAGCTTTCTTT. Translated: CASSLVSTEAFF.

This clone was found a few times. The CDR3: CASSGQFGSNTEAFF. Here the CDR3 DNA reads TGTGCCAGCAGTGGGCAATTCGGATCGAACACTGAAGCTTTCTTT. This chain uses TRBV6-1 with TRBJ1-1; the D is unclear. Trimming cost V 4 bases and J 1 base, with 13 bases left between them. This CDR3 is built from 15 residues. Germline V gene sequence: CDR1 MNHNS, CDR2 SASEGT.

The gene calls are TRBV7-6 and TRBJ2-1, with 8 nucleotides matching TRBD2. The V segment lost 3 bases and the J segment 4 bases; nucleotides outside the gene matches: 5. This CDR3 region has 15 residues. Germline V gene data show CDR1 as SGHVS and CDR2 as FNYEAQ. CDR3 residues: CASSFRLAGYNEQFF. In DNA, the CDR3 is TGTGCCAGCAGCTTTCGTCTAGCGGGTTACAATGAGCAGTTCTTC.

V and J are TRBV27 and TRBJ2-7; D not resolved. Germline V gene lookup returns CDR1 MNHEY and CDR2 SMNVEV (reference sequence). The CDR3 is made up of 13 amino acids. V gave up 4 bases and J gave up 2 bases, with 9 bases separating them. The CDR3 nucleotides are TGTGCCAGCAGTTACAACACCGCCTACGAGCAGTACTTC. Translation: CASSYNTAYEQYF.

The J gene is TRBJ1-5, the V gene TRBV7-9; 10 bases map to TRBD1. V gave up 4 bases and J gave up 7 bases; unmatched junction bases: 7. Germline V lookup: CDR1 SEHNR, CDR2 FQNEAQ (reference sequence). The CDR3 consists of 15 residues. CDR3 residues: CASSWTGTGDQPQHF. CDR3 sequence (DNA): TGTGCCAGCAGCTGGACCGGGACAGGGGACCAGCCCCAGCATTTT.

The chain couples TRBV4-1 to TRBJ2-1; 8 nucleotides match TRBD2. The ends lost 0 bases at V and 3 bases at J; junction bases unmatched: 7. Germline CDR1 MGHRA, CDR2 YSYEKL. CDR3 length: 17 residues. The DNA of the CDR3 is TGCGCCAGCAGCCAAGATGGCGTAGCGGGGATCTACAATGAGCAGTTCTTC. This sequence encodes CASSQDGVAGIYNEQFF.

The chain joins TRBV19 to TRBJ1-2; D remains unclear. The CDR3 runs 14 residues. Per germline, CDR1 LNHDA and CDR2 SQIVND (reference sequence). The V and J ends lost 7 bases and 4 bases respectively, with 16 bases between them. The CDR3 sequence is CASTKDGSGYGYTF. CDR3 DNA sequence: TGTGCCAGTACCAAGGACGGGTCCGGCTATGGCTACACCTTC.

This sequence joins TRBV15 and TRBJ2-5; D is unclear. The CDR3 runs to 15 residues. V was shortened by 1 base and J by 1 base, with 10 bases between the two germline ends. Germline V gives CDR1 LNHNV, CDR2 YYDKDF (reference sequence). CDR3 sequence: CATSRAMAAQETQYF. In nucleotides, the CDR3 is TGTGCCACCAGCAGAGCTATGGCAGCCCAAGAGACCCAGTACTTC. The complete variable domain, with remaining parts taken from reference TRBV15 and TRBJ2-5, reads DAMVIQNPRYQVTQFGKPVTLSCSQTLNHNVMYWYQQKSSQAPKLLFHYYDKDFNNEADTPDNFQSRRPNTSFCFLDIRSPGLGDTAMYLCATSRAMAAQETQYFGPGTRLLVL.

This clone was found a few times. This chain connects TRBV4-1 to TRBJ1-1; D is uncertain. With 1 base removed from V and 1 base from J, the gap between germline ends came to 7 bases. CDR3 size: 14 residues. CDR1 MGHRA and CDR2 YSYEKL come from the germline V gene. CDR3 DNA sequence: TGCGCCAGCAGCCAAGGTCACGGGAACACTGAAGCTTTCTTT. The encoded protein is CASSQGHGNTEAFF.